These 22 T cell receptor beta chains share one sample of origin, sequenced in a study of graft-versus-host responses after intestinal transplantation. Sequencing used immunoSEQ multiplex PCR; TCRdb keeps in-frame clones, though not all of them. The repertoire holds over 90,000 clones, with over 85% as singletons. Antigens for these TCRs are unknown. Source: unstimulated CD8+ T cells sorted from spleen or lymph node cells, taken before intestinal transplant. All receptors come from a human donor who received an intestinal transplant.

The chain employs TRBV6-5 and TRBJ2-5; 8 positions match TRBD1. From germline, CDR1 is MNHEY and CDR2 SVGAGI. The CDR3 runs to 14 residues. V was clipped by 5 bases and J by 4 bases; unmatched bases: 6. The CDR3 DNA follows: TGTGCCAGCAGTCCCGGGACAGGAGGAGAGACCCAGTACTTC. Encoded protein: CASSPGTGGETQYF.

This chain uses TRBV19 with TRBJ2-7, with 9 bases lining up with TRBD1. The length of the CDR3 is 14 residues. The junction had 7 bases not matched to a gene; V was cut back by 9 bases and J by 1 base. From germline, CDR1 is LNHDA and CDR2 SQIVND (reference sequence). CDR3 bases: TGTGCCAGCAAAACAGGGGGCCTGTCCTACGAGCAGTACTTC. This codes for CASKTGGLSYEQYF.

The rearrangement uses TRBV10-1 and TRBJ2-5, with D possibly matching TRBD1 (6 bases). CDR3 size: 13 residues. The germline V gene encodes CDR1 WNHNN and CDR2 SYGVQD (reference sequence). Trimming removed 5 bases at V and 4 bases at J, with 11 bases between. The CDR3 DNA is TGCGCCAGCAGTACAGGGAGAGGAGAGACCCAGTACTTC. This codes for CASSTGRGETQYF.

This clone appeared a few times. This chain links TRBV11-3 with TRBJ2-1; a weak D match, TRBD1 (6 bases). Germline values: CDR1 SGHNT, CDR2 YENEEA. The CDR3 contains 15 residues. V was trimmed by 2 bases and J by 2 bases, leaving 10 bases between them. In nucleotides, the CDR3 is TGTGCCAGCAGCTTAAGAGGGGGAACCTACAATGAGCAGTTCTTC. Encoded protein: CASSLRGGTYNEQFF.

The V call is TRBV11-2, the J call TRBJ2-7, with TRBD1 matching over 7 bases. Germline CDR1 and CDR2: SGHAT and FQNNGV. CDR3 length: 15 amino acids. The J segment lost 1 base and the V segment lost 1 base, leaving 4 bases of the junction unmatched. The CDR3 region has the DNA TGTGCCAGCAGCTTAGCAGGGACAGTATCCTACGAGCAGTACTTC. Translated: CASSLAGTVSYEQYF.

This chain connects TRBV27 to TRBJ1-2; 7 positions match TRBD1. The CDR3 length is 14 residues. Per the germline V gene, CDR1 is MNHEY and CDR2 is SMNVEV (reference sequence). V lost 0 bases to trimming and J lost 5 bases; unmatched junction nucleotides: 3. CDR3 coding DNA: TGTGCCAGCAGTTTATCAAAGACAGGGTATGGCTACACCTTC. This codes for CASSLSKTGYGYTF.

This clone was seen once. Other DNA sequences in this sample translate to the same CDR3. The V gene is TRBV27, the J gene TRBJ2-7; the D is unclear. CDR1 MNHEY and CDR2 SMNVEV come from the germline V gene (reference sequence). The V end was cut by 3 bases, the J end by 0 bases, with 6 bases between. This CDR3 has 13 residues. CDR3 DNA: TGTGCCAGCAGTTTCACGAGCTCCTACGAGCAGTACTTC. It yields the protein CASSFTSSYEQYF.

Notes on this clone: A junction boundary mismatches the germline segment, possibly from a read error. The chain's CDR3 is CASSLGDINYEQYF. CDR3 coding DNA: TGTGCCAGCAGCCTAGGGGACATCAACTACGAGCAGTACTTC. The J gene is TRBJ2-7, the V gene TRBV13; D perhaps matches TRBD1 (6 bases). In germline, CDR1 is PRHDT, CDR2 FYEKMQ (reference sequence). The CDR3 length is 14 residues. The full variable domain, rest sourced from reference TRBV13 and TRBJ2-7, is AAGVIQSPRHLIKEKRETATLKCYPIPRHDTVYWYQQGPGQDPQFLISFYEKMQSDKGSIPDRFSAQQFSDYHSELNMSSLELGDSALYFCASSLGDINYEQYFGPGTRLTVT.

The V and J genes are TRBV5-5 and TRBJ2-7; the D gene could be TRBD1 or TRBD2 (5 bases each). This CDR3 region has 14 residues. Trimming left V 0 bases short and J 0 bases short, with 7 bases between. Germline CDR1 is SGHKS and CDR2 is YYEKEE (reference sequence). The CDR3 reads CASSLEGTSYEQYF. DNA for the CDR3: TGTGCCAGCAGCTTGGAGGGGACCTCCTACGAGCAGTACTTC.

The chain is built from TRBV7-6 and TRBJ2-3; D unresolved. The CDR3 loop spans 13 amino acids. V was trimmed by 1 base and J by 4 bases, leaving 6 bases between them. Germline V gives CDR1 SGHVS, CDR2 FNYEAQ. The CDR3 DNA reads as TGTGCCAGCAGCTTAGTTCTACCAGATACGCAGTATTTT. This sequence encodes CASSLVLPDTQYF.

In this sample, this clone turned up once. The V call is TRBV4-1, the J call TRBJ1-5; 9 nucleotides agree with TRBD1. From germline, CDR1 is MGHRA and CDR2 YSYEKL. The V gene end was trimmed by 4 bases and the J gene end by 3 bases; junction bases not matched to a gene: 7. The CDR3 has 16 residues. This CDR3 is CASSPPGQGNNQPQHF. The CDR3 DNA reads TGCGCCAGCAGCCCCCCGGGACAGGGTAACAATCAGCCCCAGCATTTT.

The rearrangement joins TRBV7-9 to TRBJ2-7, with D tentatively TRBD1 (6 bases). The CDR3 is 13 amino acids. Germline lookup yields CDR1 SEHNR and CDR2 FQNEAQ (reference sequence). The V end was cut by 5 bases, the J end by 3 bases, with 11 bases between. CDR3 coding DNA: TGTGCCAGCAGCCCGGACAGTTTCTACGAGCAGTACTTC. This encodes CASSPDSFYEQYF.

This clone appeared once. This rearrangement joins TRBV7-9 to TRBJ2-5, with TRBD2 matching over 8 bases. CDR3 size: 14 residues. Trimming at V came to 4 bases and at J to 5 bases, leaving 6 bases not matched to a gene. Germline assignment: CDR1 SEHNR and CDR2 FQNEAQ (reference sequence). This chain's CDR3 is CASSSGGEVETQYF. DNA of the CDR3: TGTGCCAGCAGCTCCGGGGGGGAAGTCGAGACCCAGTACTTC. The full variable domain, rest sourced from reference TRBV7-9 and TRBJ2-5, is DTGVSQNPRHKITKRGQNVTFRCDPISEHNRLYWYRQTLGQGPEFLTYFQNEAQLEKSRLLSDRFSAERPKGSFSTLEIQRTEQGDSAMYLCASSSGGEVETQYFGPGTRLLVL.

In its sample, this clone was seen once. The V gene is TRBV7-9, the J gene TRBJ2-1; 14 bases are shared with TRBD2. With 6 bases clipped from V and 4 bases from J, the junction kept 5 bases outside the gene matches. This CDR3 comprises 16 residues. Germline-derived CDR1 and CDR2 are SEHNR and FQNEAQ (reference sequence). The chain's CDR3 is CASRRTSGGPYNEQFF. The CDR3 region has the DNA TGTGCCAGCAGAAGGACTAGCGGGGGGCCTTACAATGAGCAGTTCTTC.

This chain links TRBV6-6 with TRBJ1-5, with TRBD1 identical over 11 bases. This CDR3 is built from 16 residues. CDR1 is MNHNY, CDR2 SVGAGI, per germline (reference sequence). J was trimmed by 4 bases and V by 2 bases; bases with no gene match: 4. The CDR3 is CASSYPRDRGNQPQHF. CDR3 sequence (DNA): TGTGCCAGCAGTTACCCGCGGGACAGGGGGAATCAGCCCCAGCATTTT.

This chain uses TRBV30 with TRBJ1-2; TRBD1 is a possible D gene (5 bases). Germline-derived CDR1 and CDR2 are GTSNPN and SVGIG (reference sequence). V shed 5 bases and J shed 7 bases, with 8 bases lying between them. This CDR3 contains 10 residues. CDR3 region: CAWGQGGYTF. The CDR3 bases are TGTGCCTGGGGACAAGGTGGCTACACCTTC.

The chain has TRBV20-1 and TRBJ1-4; D is unclear. The CDR3 is made up of 10 amino acids. Trimming removed 7 bases from V and 8 bases from J, with 8 bases in between. The germline CDR1 and CDR2 sequences are DFQATT and SNEGSKA (reference sequence). The CDR3 loop is CSVPHEKLFF. The CDR3 coding sequence is TGCAGTGTTCCCCACGAAAAACTGTTTTTT.

The chain combines TRBV7-8 with TRBJ2-3; D call uncertain. CDR3 length: 13 amino acids. Trimming cost V 3 bases and J 1 base, with 5 bases left between them. Germline values: CDR1 SGHVS, CDR2 FQNEAQ. CDR3 sequence: CASSLVGTDTQYF. In nucleotides, the CDR3 is TGTGCCAGCAGCTTGGTTGGCACAGATACGCAGTATTTT.

CDR3 bases: TGTGCCAGCAGCTTAATTCGAGATAGTGAGCAGTTCTTC. Amino acids: CASSLIRDSEQFF. This chain links TRBV7-3 with TRBJ2-1; D gene ambiguous. Germline values: CDR1 SGHTA, CDR2 FQGTGA. Trimming shortened V by 1 base and J by 9 bases, and 10 bases separated the two germline ends. This CDR3 contains 13 residues.

This clone was detected only once. The V and J genes are TRBV7-9 and TRBJ2-1, with 7 bases fitting TRBD1. The CDR3 runs 15 residues. Germline-derived CDR1 and CDR2 are SEHNR and FQNEAQ (reference sequence). V was clipped by 1 base and J by 2 bases; unmatched bases: 2. This CDR3 reads CASSLVGGPYNEQFF. The CDR3 DNA follows: TGTGCCAGCAGCTTAGTAGGGGGCCCCTACAATGAGCAGTTCTTC.

This clone showed up just once. The V and J genes are TRBV5-1 and TRBJ2-3; 7 nucleotides line up with TRBD1. The CDR3 contains 18 residues. V lost 2 bases, J lost 2 bases, and 14 bases stayed unmatched. Germline CDR1 SGHRS, CDR2 YFSETQ. This CDR3 is CASSLVQGSGIITDTQYF. Here the CDR3 DNA reads TGCGCCAGCAGCTTAGTACAGGGGTCAGGCATAATCACAGATACGCAGTATTTT.

The gene calls are TRBV10-1 and TRBJ1-5, with D unclear. The length of the CDR3 is 13 residues. Germline V lookup: CDR1 WNHNN, CDR2 SYGVQD (reference sequence). The germline V and J ends were trimmed by 1 base and 8 bases, with 9 bases remaining between them. The CDR3 DNA follows: TGCGCCAGCAGTGAGTTTGGCCCGAAGCCCCAGCATTTT. Residues: CASSEFGPKPQHF.